The 22 T cell receptor beta chains listed next were all sequenced from one sample in a study of blood T cell repertoires in COVID-19. Produced via immunoSEQ multiplex PCR; TCRdb's table is partial and in-frame only. In the table there are about 150,000 clones, about 73% of which are singletons. The sequencing sample was made of peripheral blood. These receptors were obtained from an elderly man with acute or convalescent COVID-19.

The gene calls are TRBV3-1 (or the pseudogene TRBV3-2) and TRBJ2-5, with D maybe TRBD2 (5 bases). Germline V gene sequence: CDR1 LGHDT, CDR2 YNNKEL (reference sequence). The CDR3 length is 12 residues. V lost 3 bases and J 8 bases, leaving 10 bases between the germline ends. DNA of the CDR3: TGTGCCAGCAGCCAGGACTGGGGAACCCAGTACTTC. Amino acid sequence: CASSQDWGTQYF.

V and J are TRBV3-1 (or the pseudogene TRBV3-2) and TRBJ2-6; 8 bases line up with TRBD2. Germline V gene lookup returns CDR1 LGHDT and CDR2 YNNKEL (reference sequence). V was pared by 8 bases and J by 3 bases, with 15 bases of the junction left unmatched. The CDR3 has 18 residues. The CDR3 DNA follows: TGTGCCAGCCGACCGGGAGGGCGGGGGAAATATGGGGCCAACGTCCTGACTTTC. Its translation is CASRPGGRGKYGANVLTF.

The J gene is TRBJ2-3, the V gene TRBV5-1, with TRBD1 matching 8 bases. The germline gives CDR1 SGHRS, CDR2 YFSETQ. This CDR3 is built from 17 residues. J gave up 2 bases and V 5 bases, and 13 bases lay outside the gene matches. For the CDR3, the DNA is TGCGCCAGCAGTTATAGAGTGAGGACAGGGCTCACAGATACGCAGTATTTT. It codes for CASSYRVRTGLTDTQYF.

V usage is TRBV10-1 and J usage is TRBJ1-1; D might be TRBD1 (5 bases). The V and J ends lost 6 bases and 6 bases respectively, with 14 bases between them. The germline V gene encodes CDR1 WNHNN and CDR2 SYGVQD (reference sequence). This CDR3 comprises 13 residues. CDR3 sequence (DNA): TGCGCCAGCAGCAAGACAGAAGACGCTGAAGCTTTCTTT. It yields the protein CASSKTEDAEAFF.

The V gene is TRBV2, the J gene TRBJ2-7; 11 bases are shared with TRBD1. The CDR3 has 16 residues. Trimming removed 4 bases from V and 9 bases from J; junction bases left unmatched: 14. Germline-derived CDR1 and CDR2 are SNHLY and FYNNEI. CDR3 residues: CASSGGGTGGRNRQYF. In DNA, the CDR3 is TGTGCCAGCAGTGGAGGTGGGACAGGGGGTAGGAACAGGCAGTACTTC.

The chain combines TRBV4-2 with TRBJ2-3; D might be TRBD2 (5 bases). The germline V and J ends were trimmed by 4 bases and 2 bases, with 7 bases remaining between them. The CDR3 is 13 residues long. Germline loops: CDR1 LGHNA, CDR2 YNFKEQ. CDR3 in DNA: TGTGCCAGCAGCCCGCGGGCCACAGATACGCAGTATTTT. Translation gives CASSPRATDTQYF.

The chain employs TRBV7-2 and TRBJ1-5; 8 nucleotides align to TRBD1. Germline loops: CDR1 SGHTA, CDR2 FQGNSA. V was pared by 1 base and J by 5 bases, with 7 bases of the junction left unmatched. CDR3 size: 16 residues. The CDR3 region has the DNA TGTGCCAGCAGCTTAGGTCGGACAGGGATTCATCAGCCCCAGCATTTT. It codes for CASSLGRTGIHQPQHF.

The V gene is TRBV6-5, the J gene TRBJ1-5, with 10 positions matching TRBD1. The CDR3 has 14 residues. The germline gives CDR1 MNHEY, CDR2 SVGAGI. After removal of 6 bases from V and 4 bases from J, the junction contained 3 bases not matched to a gene. CDR3 coding DNA: TGTGCCAGCAGGGAGGACAGGGGGAATCAGCCCCAGCATTTT. Residues: CASREDRGNQPQHF.

This clone was seen a handful of times. V usage is TRBV9 and J usage is TRBJ2-3; 7 bases agree with TRBD1. The V segment lost 4 bases and the J segment 1 base; nucleotides outside the gene matches: 9. CDR1 and CDR2 (germline): SGDLS, YYNGEE. This CDR3 has 16 amino acids. CDR3 residues: CASSPWGQLGTDTQYF. Here the CDR3 DNA reads TGTGCCAGCAGCCCGTGGGGACAGCTGGGCACAGATACGCAGTATTTT.

In DNA, the CDR3 is TGTGCCAGTAACGGGCAGGGGAGGGTCGACACTGAAGCTTTCTTT. Residues: CASNGQGRVDTEAFF. The chain employs TRBV6-5 and TRBJ1-1; possibly TRBD1 for D (6 bases). CDR3 length: 15 residues. Per the germline V gene, CDR1 is MNHEY and CDR2 is SVGAGI. V shed 9 bases and J shed 3 bases, with 20 bases lying between them.

This sequence joins TRBV7-2 and TRBJ1-1; tentative D call: TRBD1 (5 bases). This CDR3 has 13 residues. The germline gives CDR1 SGHTA, CDR2 FQGNSA. V lost 4 bases and J lost 1, with 7 bases in between. This CDR3 reads CASSSGQNTEAFF. As DNA, the CDR3 is TGTGCCAGCAGCTCCGGACAGAACACTGAAGCTTTCTTT. The full variable domain, rest sourced from reference TRBV7-2 and TRBJ1-1, is GAGVSQSPSNKVTEKGKDVELRCDPISGHTALYWYRQSLGQGLEFLIYFQGNSAPDKSGLPSDRFSAERTGGSVSTLTIQRTQQEDSAVYLCASSSGQNTEAFFGQGTRLTVV.

The chain carries TRBV19 and TRBJ1-2; possibly TRBD1 for D (5 bases). Germline V lookup: CDR1 LNHDA, CDR2 SQIVND (reference sequence). The CDR3 has 11 residues. Trimming stripped 8 bases from V and 4 bases from J, with 8 bases between. The CDR3 sequence: CASQGIYGYTF. The CDR3 DNA is TGTGCCAGTCAGGGTATCTATGGCTACACCTTC.

This clone has only a few counts. This chain uses TRBV4-3 with TRBJ2-7; tentatively, D is TRBD1 (6 bases). Germline V gene lookup returns CDR1 LGHNA and CDR2 YSLEER. The CDR3 loop spans 14 amino acids. Trimming cost V 3 bases and J 1 base, with 10 bases left between them. The CDR3 loop is CASSHVTGSYEQYF. Written as DNA, the CDR3 is TGCGCCAGCAGCCACGTGACAGGATCCTACGAGCAGTACTTC.

The chain has TRBV12-5 and TRBJ1-4; no reliable D call. The CDR3 runs 18 residues. Germline V gene sequence: CDR1 LGHNT, CDR2 FRNRAP. Trimming pared 1 base from V and 3 bases from J, leaving 18 bases between. This chain's CDR3 is CASGLGVGSGLANEKLFF. The DNA of the CDR3 is TGTGCTAGTGGTTTGGGGGTAGGATCGGGTTTAGCTAATGAAAAACTGTTTTTT.

This clone was recorded a few times. This sequence joins TRBV27 and TRBJ1-6, with TRBD1 identical over 10 bases. CDR1 is MNHEY and CDR2 is SMNVEV in the germline V gene (reference sequence). The CDR3 loop spans 15 amino acids. V was clipped by 8 bases and J by 6 bases; unmatched bases: 7. CDR3 loop: CASAIGTGANSPLHF. As DNA, the CDR3 is TGTGCCAGCGCGATCGGGACAGGGGCTAATTCACCCCTCCACTTT.

The chain carries TRBV5-4 and TRBJ2-5, with 8 bases aligning to TRBD1. The length of the CDR3 is 13 residues. Germline V gene lookup returns CDR1 SGHNT and CDR2 YYREEE (reference sequence). The V segment lost 0 bases and the J segment 5 bases; nucleotides outside the gene matches: 0. The CDR3 here is CASSLGDRETQYF. CDR3 DNA sequence: TGTGCCAGCAGCTTGGGGGACAGGGAGACCCAGTACTTC.

This clone was detected only a few times. The CDR3 protein is CASSSQGKNSPLHF. CDR3 sequence (DNA): TGTGCCAGCAGCTCTCAGGGGAAGAATTCACCCCTCCACTTT. The chain joins TRBV7-9 to TRBJ1-6; the D gene is possibly TRBD1 (6 bases). Germline lookup yields CDR1 SEHNR and CDR2 FQNEAQ (reference sequence). This CDR3 has 14 residues. V lost 4 bases, J lost 7 bases, and 11 bases lay in between. The whole variable domain, remainder taken from reference TRBV7-9 and TRBJ1-6, is DTGVSQNPRHKITKRGQNVTFRCDPISEHNRLYWYRQTLGQGPEFLTYFQNEAQLEKSRLLSDRFSAERPKGSFSTLEIQRTEQGDSAMYLCASSSQGKNSPLHFGNGTRLTVT.

The genes are TRBV7-9 and TRBJ2-5, with 8 positions matching TRBD2. V lost 5 bases, J lost 4 bases, and 9 bases stayed unmatched. Germline CDR1 is SEHNR and CDR2 is FQNEAQ (reference sequence). The CDR3 runs 15 residues. The CDR3 loop is CASSTPGGRLETQYF. As DNA, the CDR3 is TGTGCCAGCAGCACCCCGGGGGGGCGGCTAGAGACCCAGTACTTC.

A few counts support this clone. This sequence joins TRBV6-2 or TRBV6-3 and TRBJ1-1, with no clear D. Germline V gives CDR1 MNHEY, CDR2 SVGEGT. The CDR3 spans 12 residues. Trimming took 4 bases from V and 8 from J, leaving 11 bases between them. As DNA, the CDR3 is TGTGCCAGCAGTTCTAGTGCCGGGGAAGCTTTCTTT. This gives the protein CASSSSAGEAFF.

This clone has just a few counts. This chain uses TRBV30 with TRBJ1-6, with D possibly being TRBD1 (6 bases). This CDR3 comprises 15 residues. The germline V gene encodes CDR1 GTSNPN and CDR2 SVGIG (reference sequence). V shed 0 bases and J shed 6 bases, with 12 bases lying between them. The CDR3 nucleotides read TGTGCCTGGAGTGTGGCGGGGGCTGTTAATTCACCCCTCCACTTT. This gives the protein CAWSVAGAVNSPLHF.

The chain recombines TRBV11-2 with TRBJ1-4; tentative D call: TRBD1 (6 bases). The ends were cut back, 5 bases at V and 5 bases at J, with 15 bases in the middle. The germline CDR1 and CDR2 sequences are SGHAT and FQNNGV. This CDR3 is 15 amino acids long. CDR3 protein: CASSPRTAPNEKLFF. The CDR3 DNA reads as TGTGCCAGCAGCCCGAGGACAGCTCCAAATGAAAAACTGTTTTTT.

The genes are TRBV9 and TRBJ2-3; 9 nucleotides agree with TRBD1. Germline V gene sequence: CDR1 SGDLS, CDR2 YYNGEE. The CDR3 totals 16 residues. V shed 0 bases, J shed 6 bases, and the junction held 8 bases outside the gene matches. The chain's CDR3 is CASSVGPGQGSDTQYF. The CDR3 nucleotides are TGTGCCAGCAGCGTAGGTCCGGGACAGGGTTCCGATACGCAGTATTTT.